The rows below give T cell receptor beta chains drawn from one sample of a study of T cell repertoires in cytomegalovirus infection. TCRdb processed the reads anew with MiXCR; each CDR3 protein has one entry. The table shows around 360,000 distinct CDR3 sequences, with roughly 36% occurring only once. These receptors' targets are unknown. The specimen comprised cultured PBMCs, sampled from culture after CMV antigen stimulation. These receptors originate from a human donor in good health (CMV status not recorded). Some clones in this sample may be carry-over from other donors' samples. Both conserved end residues are part of each CDR3. A D gene is named only where the DNA matches it firmly. A row's size may be missing; if present it is once, few, many or a size class.

V: TRBV6-8; length: 15; J: TRBJ1-6; D: -; size: -; DNA: TGTGCCAGCAATCAATGGAGCTCCTATAATTCACCCCTCCACTTT; CDR3: CASNQWSSYNSPLHF
V: TRBV20-1; length: 14; J: TRBJ2-1; D: -; size: -; DNA: TGCAGTGGAGGGCGGGGCCCCTCCTACAATGAGCAGTTCTTC; CDR3: CSGGRGPSYNEQFF
V: TRBV10-3; length: 14; J: TRBJ2-1; D: -; size: -; DNA: TGTGCCATTGCGCCCCGGGCGTCCTACAATGAGCAGTTCTTC; CDR3: CAIAPRASYNEQFF
V: TRBV7-2; length: 16; J: TRBJ2-1; D: TRBD2; size: many; DNA: TGTGCCAGCAGTCCAATACTGGGACTAGCTGGCAATGAGCAGTTCTTC; CDR3: CASSPILGLAGNEQFF
V: TRBV7-8; length: 16; J: TRBJ2-3; D: TRBD1; size: many; DNA: TGTGCCAGCAGTCTGATGGGACAGGGGGCGCGAGATACGCAGTATTTT; CDR3: CASSLMGQGARDTQYF
V: TRBV10-3; length: 13; J: TRBJ1-5; D: -; size: many; DNA: TGTGCCAGCTCAGGGACGGTAGGCCAGCCCCAGCATTTT; CDR3: CASSGTVGQPQHF
V: TRBV19; length: 15; J: TRBJ2-1; D: TRBD1; size: few; DNA: TGTGCCAGTAGTAAGGACAGGGTTTCCTACAATGAGCAGTTCTTC; CDR3: CASSKDRVSYNEQFF
V: TRBV19; length: 12; J: TRBJ2-7; D: -; size: few; DNA: TGTGCCTCGGCCGGGGTCACGTACGAGCAGTACTTC; CDR3: CASAGVTYEQYF
V: TRBV19; length: 21; J: TRBJ2-3; D: TRBD2; size: -; DNA: TGTGCCAGTAGTATCCCCTTTCGGCCGGAGCTAGCGGGAGCGTTACCAGATACGCAGTATTTT; CDR3: CASSIPFRPELAGALPDTQYF
V: TRBV7-9; length: 17; J: TRBJ2-1; D: TRBD2; size: many; DNA: TGTGCCAGCAGCTTAGGTAGCGGGTGGAGCTCCTACAATGAGCAGTTCTTC; CDR3: CASSLGSGWSSYNEQFF
V: TRBV7-3; length: 13; J: TRBJ1-1; D: -; size: few; DNA: TGTGCCAGCAGCTCCGACCAGGGAGGTGAAGCTTTCTTT; CDR3: CASSSDQGGEAFF
V: TRBV6-2/TRBV6-3; length: 13; J: TRBJ1-5; D: -; size: -; DNA: TGTGCCAGCAGTTACCCGGGACCTCAGCCCCAGCATTTT; CDR3: CASSYPGPQPQHF
V: TRBV12-3/TRBV12-4; length: 14; J: TRBJ1-5; D: -; size: -; DNA: TGTGCCAGCAGTTTACTACAGCACAATCAGCCCCAGCATTTT; CDR3: CASSLLQHNQPQHF
V: TRBV10-3; length: 14; J: TRBJ1-1; D: TRBD1; size: -; DNA: TGTGCCGCCCTTGACAGGGGGGCTGACACTGAAGCTTTCTTT; CDR3: CAALDRGADTEAFF
V: TRBV11-3; length: 18; J: TRBJ1-1; D: -; size: few; DNA: TGTGCCAGCAGCTTAGAGGGCAGGGAGGCCCCTGGGAACACTGAAGCTTTCTTT; CDR3: CASSLEGREAPGNTEAFF
V: TRBV7-2; length: 15; J: TRBJ2-3; D: TRBD2; size: -; DNA: TGTGCCAGCAGCCCATCCAGCGGGATAACAGATACGCAGTATTTT; CDR3: CASSPSSGITDTQYF
V: TRBV28; length: 16; J: TRBJ2-7; D: TRBD2; size: -; DNA: TGTGCCAGCACCGATTATGGCCCTAGCGGGAGCTACGAGCAGTACTTC; CDR3: CASTDYGPSGSYEQYF
V: TRBV2; length: 14; J: TRBJ2-3; D: -; size: -; DNA: TGTGCCAGCAGAACTAGCTCTAGCACAGATACGCAGTATTTT; CDR3: CASRTSSSTDTQYF
V: TRBV7-3; length: 13; J: TRBJ2-1; D: -; size: many; DNA: TGTGCCAGCAGCCCGGACTACTACAATGAGCAGTTCTTC; CDR3: CASSPDYYNEQFF
V: TRBV11-2; length: 18; J: TRBJ2-7; D: TRBD1; size: -; DNA: TGTGCCAGCAGCTTAGCACGAAGACCGGGACAGGGGATATACGAGCAGTACTTC; CDR3: CASSLARRPGQGIYEQYF
V: TRBV3-1; length: 18; J: TRBJ1-3; D: -; size: -; DNA: TGTGCCAGCAGCCAAGATACTGAAATCAGGGGCTATGGAAACACCATATATTTT; CDR3: CASSQDTEIRGYGNTIYF
V: TRBV11-2; length: 16; J: TRBJ2-7; D: -; size: -; DNA: TGTGCCAGCAGCTTAGTGCTCGCAGGGGGGACCTACGAGCAGTACTTC; CDR3: CASSLVLAGGTYEQYF
V: TRBV11-1; length: 20; J: TRBJ2-6; D: TRBD1; size: many; DNA: TGTGCCAGCAGCAACAGGGACAGCTGGATGACGGGCTCTGGGGCCAACGTCCTGACTTTC; CDR3: CASSNRDSWMTGSGANVLTF
V: TRBV20-1; length: 14; J: TRBJ2-1; D: TRBD2; size: -; DNA: TGCAGTGCCCCACGGGTGGGGGGGAAGAATGAGCAGTTCTTC; CDR3: CSAPRVGGKNEQFF
V: TRBV10-3; length: 16; J: TRBJ1-2; D: -; size: few; DNA: TGTGCCATCAGCGCCAACCCGGGCTTAGGAGACTATGGCTACACCTTC; CDR3: CAISANPGLGDYGYTF
V: TRBV12-3/TRBV12-4; length: 15; J: TRBJ2-3; D: -; size: -; DNA: TGTGCCAGCAGTTTTCGTCGCACTAGCACAGATACGCAGTATTTT; CDR3: CASSFRRTSTDTQYF
V: TRBV28; length: 14; J: TRBJ1-3; D: -; size: few; DNA: TGTGCCAGCAGTTTCGGGACGGCTGGAAACACCATATATTTT; CDR3: CASSFGTAGNTIYF
V: TRBV7-2; length: 15; J: TRBJ2-1; D: -; size: -; DNA: TGTGCCAGCAGCGCGCCCACGGGACTCTCGGTAATAGGGTTCTTC; CDR3: CASSAPTGLSVIGFF
V: TRBV20-1; length: 14; J: TRBJ2-2; D: -; size: -; DNA: TGCAGTGCTACTCGGGACGGAAGGTCCGGGGAGCTGTTTTTT; CDR3: CSATRDGRSGELFF
V: TRBV7-6; length: 14; J: TRBJ2-3; D: -; size: -; DNA: TGTGCCAGCAGCTTACAGAGCCGCACAGATACGCAGTATTTT; CDR3: CASSLQSRTDTQYF
V: TRBV7-2; length: 18; J: TRBJ2-1; D: TRBD2; size: -; DNA: TGTGCCAGCAGCTTAGGGACTAGCGCCCACCCTTTATACAATGAGCAGTTCTTC; CDR3: CASSLGTSAHPLYNEQFF
V: TRBV18; length: 15; J: TRBJ1-1; D: -; size: -; DNA: TGTGCCAGCTCACCAAACCCCATTACGAACACTGAAGCTTTCTTT; CDR3: CASSPNPITNTEAFF
V: TRBV5-1; length: 14; J: TRBJ2-1; D: -; size: -; DNA: TGCGCCAGCAGCTTCGTGACAAGTAGTGGTGAGCAGTTCTTC; CDR3: CASSFVTSSGEQFF
V: TRBV11-3; length: 18; J: TRBJ2-1; D: TRBD2; size: few; DNA: TGTGCCAGCAGCAAACCATACCGACTAGCGGGAGGGCGTCCTGAGCAGTTCTTC; CDR3: CASSKPYRLAGGRPEQFF
V: TRBV12-3/TRBV12-4; length: 14; J: TRBJ1-4; D: -; size: few; DNA: TGTGCCAGCAGTCCGAGGGGAGGGAGTGAAAAACTGTTTTTT; CDR3: CASSPRGGSEKLFF
V: TRBV2; length: 14; J: TRBJ1-2; D: TRBD1; size: -; DNA: TGTGCCAGCATCCTACAGGGGGCGCAATATGGCTACACCTTC; CDR3: CASILQGAQYGYTF
V: TRBV2; length: 16; J: TRBJ2-3; D: TRBD2; size: -; DNA: TGTGCCAGCAGTGTGAGACTAGCGGCCGCGGAAGATACGCAGTATTTT; CDR3: CASSVRLAAAEDTQYF
V: TRBV25-1; length: 14; J: TRBJ1-1; D: -; size: -; DNA: TGTGCCAGCAGTGAGTACAGTTTGAACACTGAAGCTTTCTTT; CDR3: CASSEYSLNTEAFF
V: TRBV20-1; length: 16; J: TRBJ1-6; D: TRBD1; size: -; DNA: TGCAGTGCTACCCATCTCGTCAGACAGGGAGGATCACCCCTCCACTTT; CDR3: CSATHLVRQGGSPLHF
V: TRBV7-2; length: 19; J: TRBJ2-1; D: TRBD2; size: -; DNA: TGTGCCAGCAGCTTAGGTAGGGTAGCGGGAGCTTCTCGGGGCGATGAGCAGTTCTTC; CDR3: CASSLGRVAGASRGDEQFF
V: TRBV28; length: 13; J: TRBJ2-2; D: -; size: -; DNA: TGTGCCAGCAGAGCAGGGAACACCGGGGAGCTGTTTTTT; CDR3: CASRAGNTGELFF
V: TRBV6-1; length: 11; J: TRBJ2-2; D: -; size: -; DNA: TGTGCCAGCAGTTATCTCGGGACTGTGTTTTTT; CDR3: CASSYLGTVFF